The next 21 T cell receptor beta chains were all read from a single sample in a study of CD8+ T cells in alopecia areata. Specified treatment: oral pan-JAK inhibitor, 5-10 mg twice daily. The sequencing template was cDNA reverse transcribed from extracted RNA. The assay was immunoSEQ multiplex PCR, and TCRdb's table has in-frame clones only and misses some. Among approximately 200,000 clones listed, 55% to 70% were seen once. The sequencing here drew on CD4+ T cells sorted from blood, taken at week 24, from a patient treated with tofacitinib. Receptors were obtained from a human donor with alopecia areata.

The sample holds a few counts of this clone. The V and J genes are TRBV4-3 and TRBJ1-2; TRBD1 is a possible D gene (6 bases). The CDR3 totals 15 residues. The germline V and J ends were trimmed by 0 bases and 4 bases, with 12 bases remaining between them. Per the germline V gene, CDR1 is LGHNA and CDR2 is YSLEER. The CDR3 loop reads CASSQEGAGVYGYTF. DNA for the CDR3: TGCGCCAGCAGCCAAGAGGGAGCAGGGGTCTATGGCTACACCTTC.

In regard to this clone: The sample carries other DNA sequences with the same CDR3. The chain couples TRBV29-1 to TRBJ2-5; the match to TRBD1 covers 7 bases. This CDR3 has 13 residues. The germline V gene encodes CDR1 SQVTM and CDR2 ANQGSEA. V shed 4 bases, J shed 2 bases, and the junction held 4 bases outside the gene matches. The DNA of the CDR3 is TGCAGCGTTGTAGGGACAGTACAAGAGACCCAGTACTTC. The encoded protein is CSVVGTVQETQYF. The whole variable domain, filled in from reference TRBV29-1 and TRBJ2-5, reads SAVISQKPSRDICQRGTSLTIQCQVDSQVTMMFWYRQQPGQSLTLIATANQGSEATYESGFVIDKFPISRPNLTFSTLTVSNMSPEDSSIYLCSVVGTVQETQYFGPGTRLLVL.

This clone was seen more than once but under ten times. The rearrangement joins TRBV15 to TRBJ2-3; a weak D match, TRBD2 (5 bases). V dropped 6 bases and J dropped 4 bases, with 11 bases sitting between them. The CDR3 runs to 13 residues. The germline V gene has CDR1 LNHNV and CDR2 YYDKDF (reference sequence). For the CDR3, the DNA is TGTGCCACCAGTCCCGACTACCCAGATACGCAGTATTTT. This translates into CATSPDYPDTQYF. The full variable domain, in which reference TRBV15 and TRBJ2-3 provide the parts outside the CDR3, is DAMVIQNPRYQVTQFGKPVTLSCSQTLNHNVMYWYQQKSSQAPKLLFHYYDKDFNNEADTPDNFQSRRPNTSFCFLDIRSPGLGDTAMYLCATSPDYPDTQYFGPGTRLTVL.

The V and J genes are TRBV2 and TRBJ1-1; 7 nucleotides line up with TRBD1. The CDR3 runs to 14 residues. Trimming took 5 bases from V and 1 from J; bases not matched to a gene: 4. Germline CDR1 SNHLY, CDR2 FYNNEI. This CDR3 is CASSMDRTNTEAFF. In DNA form, the CDR3 reads TGTGCCAGCAGTATGGACAGGACGAACACTGAAGCTTTCTTT.

The J gene is TRBJ2-6, the V gene TRBV29-1; the D gene is possibly TRBD1 (5 bases). The CDR3 is 14 residues long. The germline V and J ends were trimmed by 4 bases and 1 base, with 8 bases remaining between them. From germline, CDR1 is SQVTM and CDR2 ANQGSEA. The CDR3 loop is CSVARQSGANVLTF. The CDR3 coding sequence is TGCAGCGTTGCCCGACAGTCTGGGGCCAACGTCCTGACTTTC.

This chain joins TRBV29-1 and TRBJ1-2; D is undetermined. V was shortened by 3 bases and J by 8 bases, with 1 base between the two germline ends. This CDR3 has 8 residues. Germline CDR1 reads SQVTM; CDR2 reads ANQGSEA. The DNA for the CDR3 is TGCAGCGTTGACGGCTACACCTTC. Translating gives CSVDGYTF. The variable domain in full, completed from reference TRBV29-1 and TRBJ1-2, reads SAVISQKPSRDICQRGTSLTIQCQVDSQVTMMFWYRQQPGQSLTLIATANQGSEATYESGFVIDKFPISRPNLTFSTLTVSNMSPEDSSIYLCSVDGYTFGSGTRLTVV.

The chain employs TRBV4-1 and TRBJ1-2; no clear D gene. The V gene's germline CDR1 is MGHRA and CDR2 YSYEKL. Trimming left V 1 base short and J 1 base short, with 4 bases between. This CDR3 is 13 amino acids long. The DNA of the CDR3 is TGCGCCAGCAGCCAAGCAAGTAACTATGGCTACACCTTC. Its translation: CASSQASNYGYTF.

The chain links TRBV6-5 to TRBJ1-2; 7 positions match TRBD1. CDR3 length: 14 amino acids. Per the germline V gene, CDR1 is MNHEY and CDR2 is SVGAGI. V shed 6 bases and J 6 bases; nucleotides not matched to a gene: 10. CDR3 sequence reads: CASRRQGALDGYTF. The CDR3, as DNA: TGTGCCAGCAGGCGACAGGGTGCGCTCGATGGCTACACCTTC.

The chain has TRBV5-1 and TRBJ2-3, with no clear D. From germline, CDR1 is SGHRS and CDR2 YFSETQ. CDR3 length: 12 amino acids. Between the trimmed V and J ends, which lost 5 bases and 2 bases, there was a span of 6 bases. CDR3 loop: CASRTNTDTQYF. CDR3 DNA sequence: TGCGCCAGCAGGACCAACACAGATACGCAGTATTTT.

This clone was detected only once. The rearrangement uses TRBV19 and TRBJ1-5; D remains unclear. Germline CDR1 reads LNHDA; CDR2 reads SQIVND (reference sequence). CDR3 length: 10 residues. V lost 8 bases and J lost 2, with 1 base in between. The CDR3 here is CASGNQPQHF. The CDR3 DNA follows: TGTGCCAGTGGCAATCAGCCCCAGCATTTT.

CDR3 sequence: CASSLGGSYEADTQYF. The CDR3 DNA follows: TGTGCCAGCAGCTTAGGAGGGAGCTACGAAGCAGATACGCAGTATTTT. The chain recombines TRBV7-2 with TRBJ2-3, with TRBD2 as a possible D gene (5 bases). V was trimmed by 1 base and J by 4 bases, leaving 15 bases between them. The CDR3 contains 16 residues. CDR1 and CDR2 (germline): SGHTA, FQGNSA.

There are a few counts of this clone. The J gene is TRBJ2-3, the V gene TRBV6-1; D perhaps matches TRBD2 (7 bases). The CDR3 spans 15 residues. Germline CDR1 is MNHNS and CDR2 is SASEGT. V shed 7 bases and J shed 0 bases, with 14 bases lying between them. The chain's CDR3 is CASTLGGASTDTQYF. CDR3 DNA: TGTGCCAGCACCCTGGGGGGGGCTAGCACAGATACGCAGTATTTT.

The J gene is TRBJ2-2, the V gene TRBV28; 11 bases are a match to TRBD2. The germline V gene has CDR1 MDHEN and CDR2 SYDVKM. This CDR3 spans 14 amino acids. The J segment lost 5 bases and the V segment lost 6 bases, leaving 2 bases of the junction unmatched. In DNA form, the CDR3 reads TGTGCCAGCAGCACTAGCGGGAGTACCGGGGAGCTGTTTTTT. This gives the protein CASSTSGSTGELFF.

The V gene is TRBV9, the J gene TRBJ2-5, with TRBD1 matching over 11 bases. The CDR3 runs 15 residues. J gave up 3 bases and V 0 bases, and 1 base lay outside the gene matches. Germline CDR1 SGDLS, CDR2 YYNGEE. Here the CDR3 DNA reads TGTGCCAGCAGCGTAGGGACAGGGGGCGAAGAGACCCAGTACTTC. Residues: CASSVGTGGEETQYF.

This clone has just a few counts. DNA of the CDR3: TGTGCCTGGAGCATGGGCGGTCATAGCAATCAGCCCCAGCATTTT. It specifies CAWSMGGHSNQPQHF. This chain connects TRBV30 to TRBJ1-5, with D unresolved. V lost 3 bases and J lost 0, with 12 bases in between. CDR3 length: 15 amino acids. Germline assignment: CDR1 GTSNPN and CDR2 SVGIG (reference sequence).

The chain couples TRBV15 to TRBJ2-5; D is uncertain. Per germline, CDR1 LNHNV and CDR2 YYDKDF (reference sequence). The CDR3 runs to 16 residues. The V end was cut by 4 bases, the J end by 1 base, with 16 bases between. The CDR3 bases are TGTGCCACCAGCACCGGCCAGCACGGACCCCAAGAGACCCAGTACTTC. Its translation: CATSTGQHGPQETQYF.

The chain couples TRBV7-2 to TRBJ2-7; D call uncertain. CDR3 length equals 16 residues. Trimming stripped 6 bases from V and 3 bases from J, with 21 bases between. Germline-derived CDR1 and CDR2 are SGHTA and FQGNSA. This CDR3 reads CASSRSYGSFYYEQYF. CDR3 DNA: TGTGCCAGCAGTAGATCATACGGGTCCTTCTACTACGAGCAGTACTTC. Filled out from reference TRBV7-2 and TRBJ2-7, the complete variable domain reads GAGVSQSPSNKVTEKGKDVELRCDPISGHTALYWYRQSLGQGLEFLIYFQGNSAPDKSGLPSDRFSAERTGGSVSTLTIQRTQQEDSAVYLCASSRSYGSFYYEQYFGPGTRLTVT.

V is TRBV4-3 and J is TRBJ2-5; perhaps TRBD1 as D (6 bases). The CDR3 runs 14 residues. The V end was cut by 2 bases, the J end by 3 bases, with 10 bases between. Germline lookup yields CDR1 LGHNA and CDR2 YSLEER. CDR3 region: CASSQQQGEETQYF. CDR3 DNA: TGCGCCAGCAGCCAACAACAGGGAGAAGAGACCCAGTACTTC.

This clone showed up just a few times. The rearrangement uses TRBV30 and TRBJ1-3; D is ambiguous. The CDR3 runs 15 residues. Between the trimmed V and J ends, which lost 3 bases and 4 bases, there was a span of 16 bases. The germline V gene has CDR1 GTSNPN and CDR2 SVGIG (reference sequence). The CDR3 spells CAWRKYGLGGNTIYF. CDR3 DNA sequence: TGTGCCTGGAGGAAGTATGGGCTGGGAGGAAACACCATATATTTT.

The chain recombines TRBV5-1 with TRBJ1-1; 12 bases are shared with TRBD1. This CDR3 comprises 14 residues. V was pared by 4 bases and J by 8 bases, with 6 bases of the junction left unmatched. Germline values: CDR1 SGHRS, CDR2 YFSETQ. The DNA of the CDR3 is TGCGCCAGCAGCCCGGGACAGGGGGCTCCCGAAGCTTTCTTT. Protein sequence: CASSPGQGAPEAFF.

The chain combines TRBV6-1 with TRBJ2-4; D is possibly TRBD1 (5 bases). The CDR3 is 14 residues long. Germline CDR1 MNHNS, CDR2 SASEGT. V lost 4 bases and J 5 bases, leaving 12 bases between the germline ends. CDR3 in DNA: TGTGCCAGCAGTGCGCTTGGCAGGGAAAACATTCAGTACTTC. Translating gives CASSALGRENIQYF.